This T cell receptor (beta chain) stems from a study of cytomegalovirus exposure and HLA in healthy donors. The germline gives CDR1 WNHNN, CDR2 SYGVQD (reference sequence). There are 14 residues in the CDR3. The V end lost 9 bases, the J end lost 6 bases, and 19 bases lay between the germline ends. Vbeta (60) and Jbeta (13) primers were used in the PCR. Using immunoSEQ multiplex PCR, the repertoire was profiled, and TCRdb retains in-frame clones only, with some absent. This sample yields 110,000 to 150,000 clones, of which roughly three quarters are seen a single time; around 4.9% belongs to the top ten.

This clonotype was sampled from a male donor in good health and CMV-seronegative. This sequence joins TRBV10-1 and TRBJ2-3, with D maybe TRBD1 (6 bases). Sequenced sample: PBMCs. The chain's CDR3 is CARPIRGLVDTQYF. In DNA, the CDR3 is TGCGCCAGGCCCATCAGGGGTTTGGTGGATACGCAGTATTTT.